This TCR beta chain emerged from a study of T cells in localized non-small cell lung cancer. Study conclusions and caveats: The tumor had only one region sequenced, so heterogeneity remains possible. Adjacent lung tissue had a median approximately 61 of the top 100 clones found in the tumor. Higher blood T cell density tracked longer overall survival. Tumor trailed uninvolved adjacent lung in T cell clonality, which peaked there.

Details on this clone: Antigen: not known.

Profiling relied on immunoSEQ multiplex PCR, and the TCRdb table lists in-frame clones only, not all of them. This table holds tens of thousands of clones, around 83% found once. The sample was peripheral blood, taken before any cancer treatment. The source is a female donor older than 55 with stage II squamous cell lung carcinoma.

The CDR3 protein is CASSTTGVGANVLTF. As DNA, the CDR3 is TGTGCCAGCAGTACAACAGGGGTTGGGGCCAACGTCCTGACTTTC. The chain links TRBV6-4 to TRBJ2-6; TRBD1 matches 7 bases. V lost 5 bases to trimming and J lost 3 bases; unmatched junction nucleotides: 4. From germline, CDR1 is MRHNA and CDR2 SNTAGT. CDR3 size: 15 residues.